The 9 T cell receptor beta chains in this list originate from one sample, sequenced in a study of T cell repertoires in cytomegalovirus infection. A single record per CDR3 protein comes from TCRdb applying MiXCR to the reads. The sample contains some 150,000 distinct CDR3 sequences, roughly a quarter of which appear only once. The sample taken for sequencing was PBMCs. The receptors originated from a human donor in good health (CMV status not recorded). Some clones in this sample may be carry-over from other donors' samples.

The chain combines TRBV19 with TRBJ1-5; perhaps TRBD1 as D (5 bases). Germline CDR1 LNHDA, CDR2 SQIVND (reference sequence). The CDR3 is 14 residues long. Between the trimmed V and J ends, which lost 2 bases and 1 base, there was a span of 6 bases. CDR3 in DNA: TGTGCCAGTAGTATACGGGACAGCAATCAGCCCCAGCATTTT. As protein: CASSIRDSNQPQHF.

This clonotype has just a few counts. V is TRBV7-3 and J is TRBJ2-6; D gene uncertain. This CDR3 contains 17 residues. The V end was cut by 6 bases, the J end by 0 bases, with 15 bases between. Germline V gene lookup returns CDR1 SGHTA and CDR2 FQGTGA. CDR3 in DNA: TGTGCCAGCAGTCATTACCCAGGCAGCTCTGGGGCCAACGTCCTGACTTTC. It encodes CASSHYPGSSGANVLTF.

This clonotype was observed many times. The chain carries TRBV4-1 and TRBJ1-5, with D unclear. The CDR3 spans 15 residues. Trimming pared 1 base from V and 7 bases from J, leaving 14 bases between. Germline V gene lookup returns CDR1 MGHRA and CDR2 YSYEKL. In DNA, the CDR3 is TGCGCCAGCAGCCAAGTATTCGGCGGGGTCCAGCCCCAGCATTTT. Its protein is CASSQVFGGVQPQHF.

This clonotype has ten or more counts. V gene TRBV15 combines with J gene TRBJ2-5, with TRBD2 matching 10 bases. The CDR3 extends over 15 amino acids. V lost 3 bases and J lost 4; bases outside the gene matches: 5. The germline V gene encodes CDR1 LNHNV and CDR2 YYDKDF (reference sequence). The chain's CDR3 is CATSRTSGFGETQYF. The DNA for the CDR3 is TGTGCCACCAGCAGGACTAGCGGGTTCGGAGAGACCCAGTACTTC.

This chain connects TRBV28 to TRBJ1-5, with a possible D match to TRBD1 (6 bases). Deletions cut 5 bases from V and 3 bases from J, with 17 bases between. Per the germline V gene, CDR1 is MDHEN and CDR2 is SYDVKM. CDR3 length: 16 amino acids. In DNA form, the CDR3 reads TGTGCCAGCAGTGTCTCATACAGGGAAGCCAATCAGCCCCAGCATTTT. Residues: CASSVSYREANQPQHF.

This clonotype was observed a few times. This chain joins TRBV7-2 and TRBJ1-2; D possibly corresponds to TRBD1 (5 bases). The CDR3 runs 15 residues. CDR1 is SGHTA and CDR2 is FQGNSA in the germline V gene. V was trimmed by 2 bases and J by 3 bases, leaving 13 bases between them. CDR3: CASSLQLGGDYGYTF. For the CDR3, the DNA is TGTGCCAGCAGCTTACAACTGGGAGGGGACTATGGCTACACCTTC.

The chain is built from TRBV7-9 and TRBJ2-7, with 7 bases aligning to TRBD1. Losses at the gene ends were 11 bases for V and 7 bases for J; bases not matched to a gene: 11. The CDR3 extends over 12 amino acids. Germline V CDR1 and CDR2: SEHNR, FQNEAQ (reference sequence). CDR3 region: CASGTASWEQYF. The CDR3 DNA reads as TGTGCCTCCGGGACAGCCTCTTGGGAGCAGTACTTC.

The chain employs TRBV28 and TRBJ1-2; D is ambiguous. The CDR3 consists of 11 residues. CDR1 and CDR2 (germline): MDHEN, SYDVKM. V shed 6 bases and J shed 2 bases, with 4 bases lying between them. CDR3 bases: TGTGCCAGCAGCCCGAACTATGGCTACACCTTC. It specifies CASSPNYGYTF.

This clonotype showed up many times. This rearrangement joins TRBV28 to TRBJ1-5, with unresolved D. This CDR3 has 13 amino acids. Trimming cost V 7 bases and J 2 bases, with 9 bases left between them. CDR1 and CDR2 (germline): MDHEN, SYDVKM. CDR3 protein: CASMGYGNQPQHF. DNA of the CDR3: TGTGCCAGCATGGGGTATGGCAATCAGCCCCAGCATTTT.